Below are 4 T cell receptor beta chains sequenced from a single sample in a study of blood T cell repertoires in COVID-19. The method was immunoSEQ multiplex PCR; TCRdb's version includes in-frame clones alone and lacks a portion of them. The sample shows 55,000 to 90,000 clones, about 89% of them seen only once. The sample comprised peripheral blood. All receptors derive from a woman aged 55-70 years with acute or convalescent COVID-19.

V is TRBV7-9 and J is TRBJ2-2; D gene uncertain. The germline CDR1 and CDR2 sequences are SEHNR and FQNEAQ (reference sequence). The ends were cut back, 1 base at V and 6 bases at J, with 6 bases in the middle. The CDR3 has 13 amino acids. The CDR3 region is CASSLVVPGELFF. DNA for the CDR3: TGTGCCAGCAGCTTAGTAGTACCCGGGGAGCTGTTTTTT. The variable domain in full, with the rest retrieved from reference TRBV7-9 and TRBJ2-2, is DTGVSQNPRHKITKRGQNVTFRCDPISEHNRLYWYRQTLGQGPEFLTYFQNEAQLEKSRLLSDRFSAERPKGSFSTLEIQRTEQGDSAMYLCASSLVVPGELFFGEGSRLTVL.

V and J are TRBV4-1 and TRBJ2-3; 11 nucleotides agree with TRBD2. CDR3 length: 18 residues. With 3 bases clipped from V and 4 bases from J, the junction kept 12 bases outside the gene matches. Germline assignment: CDR1 MGHRA and CDR2 YSYEKL. The CDR3 DNA reads as TGCGCCAGCAGCCACACATTTAGCGGGGGGGCCCCCCCAGATACGCAGTATTTT. Translating it yields CASSHTFSGGAPPDTQYF.

The chain links TRBV7-8 to TRBJ1-5; D is undetermined. V was trimmed by 3 bases and J by 3 bases, leaving 12 bases between them. This CDR3 has 15 amino acids. CDR1 is SGHVS and CDR2 is FQNEAQ in the germline V gene. The chain's CDR3 is CASSLERGNNQPQHF. The CDR3 DNA sequence: TGTGCCAGCAGCTTGGAACGCGGAAACAATCAGCCCCAGCATTTT. Full variable domain (rest looked up from reference TRBV7-8 and TRBJ1-5): GAGVSQSPRYKVAKRGQDVALRCDPISGHVSLFWYQQALGQGPEFLTYFQNEAQLDKSGLPSDRFFAERPEGSVSTLKIQRTQQEDSAVYLCASSLERGNNQPQHFGDGTRLSIL.

The chain recombines TRBV18 with TRBJ1-1; D is unresolved. This CDR3 is built from 15 residues. The germline V gene has CDR1 KGHSH and CDR2 LQKENI. V was shortened by 0 bases and J by 5 bases, with 13 bases between the two germline ends. In DNA, the CDR3 is TGTGCCAGCTCACCACCGGAACCGGCGGGAACTGAAGCTTTCTTT. Amino acid sequence: CASSPPEPAGTEAFF.